The source of this T cell receptor beta chain is a study of neoadjuvant anti-PD-1 for oral cavity cancer. Overall study: Patients without progression received a fourth nivolumab dose around day 43, then surgical resection on days 50-56.

The data were produced by immunoSEQ multiplex PCR, yet TCRdb's version contains in-frame clones alone and is incomplete. The sample yields fewer than 20,000 clones, 55% to 65% seen once. CDR3 size: 14 residues. Germline CDR1 MNHNS, CDR2 SASEGT. Losses at the gene ends were 7 bases for V and 6 bases for J; bases not matched to a gene: 8. No culture or expansion preceded analysis of these blood cells. This TCR came from a person aged 40 to 85 with oral cavity squamous cell carcinoma. The V and J genes are TRBV6-1 and TRBJ2-2; 7 nucleotides line up with TRBD2. The source material was PBMCs, sampled before nivolumab (anti-PD-1) treatment. In DNA, the CDR3 is TGTGCCAGCACACGGGAGGTGGGGTCCGGGGAGCTGTTTTTT. It encodes CASTREVGSGELFF.